This T cell receptor beta chain was recorded in a study of OX40 agonist ivuxolimab in advanced cancers. In terms of the full investigation: Ivuxolimab was a fully human IgG2 agonistic monoclonal antibody targeting the costimulatory receptor OX40 (CD134). The paper reports the monotherapy dose-escalation portion (N ≈ 52 patients) of the phase I ivuxolimab trial. Partial responses occurred in three dose-escalation patients: two with cutaneous melanoma and one with hepatocellular carcinoma. Among the roughly 54 dose-escalation patients, about 20 had hepatocellular carcinoma, roughly 15 melanoma, 9 renal cell carcinoma and 9 head and neck cancer. The point of sequencing TCRbeta in the periphery was to test whether ivuxolimab changed TCR sequence diversity and drove clonal T-cell expansion. Patients were allowed to have had prior anti-PD-1, anti-PD-L1 or anti-CTLA-4 therapy, and 40% of the dose-escalation patients had been treated with checkpoint inhibitors. Intravenous ivuxolimab was administered to patients every 2 weeks at six dose levels: 0.01, 0.1, 0.3, 1.5, 3 and 10 mg/kg. The dose-escalation cohort was roughly 87% male with a mean age of approximately 59 years, ranging from roughly 23 to 85.

Patients with autoimmune disease history or receiving systemic immunosuppression were excluded from the trial. In every dose cohort, peripheral blood was drawn for TCR sequencing at baseline, cycle 4 day 1, and cycle 7 day 1. The samples were taken from a phase I, first-in-human, multicenter, open-label dose-escalation trial of ivuxolimab. The trial enrolled adults with locally advanced or metastatic head and neck squamous cell, hepatocellular, melanoma or renal cell carcinoma. CD4+ and CD8+ T cells were sorted separately from peripheral blood before TCR sequencing. To sequence the TCRbeta CDR3 region, genomic DNA was isolated from the sorted cells. TCRbeta CDR3 regions were sequenced using the immunoSEQ Assay. TCRdb took over this immuneACCESS table, retaining in-frame rearrangements with V and J assigned. Such tables are incomplete; in checked studies, under half of the missing clones stem from an unresolved V gene, and the remainder is unexplained. This sample holds 66,000 or so clones; under 90% were observed only once. Around 0.52% of the sample comes from the top ten.

With respect to this clone: Its antigen is not yet known. Base qualities are not provided; no much larger clone lies one nucleotide away.

The CDR3 runs 14 residues from the cysteine to the phenylalanine. Of all the DNA, just the CDR3 is kept, 42 bases in frame from base 1. V trim: 3 bases; J trim: 6 bases; unmatched bases: 3. The germline V gene (reference sequence) provides CDR1 GTSNPN and CDR2 SVGIG. Points the paper makes about the study in general: At doses from 0.1 to 3.0 mg/kg, clonal expansion was seen in both CD4+ and CD8+ blood T cells between baseline and week 6. Low levels of normalized T-cell clonal expansion were also seen in some nonresponding patients. On average, CD8+ T cells showed more expanded clones than CD4+ T cells after ivuxolimab. The antigen specificity of the peripheral T cells that underwent clonal expansion was not determined. In the 0.1-3.0 mg/kg groups, partial responders had among the lowest normalized peripheral clonal expansion, particularly in CD8+ T cells.

The TCR comes from an adult with an advanced solid tumor such as melanoma, head and neck, liver or kidney cancer. The V and J genes are TRBV30 and TRBJ2-1, and TRBD2 matches 12 of the central bases. The source was CD4+ or CD8+ T cells sorted from blood, collected in a trial of the OX40 agonist ivuxolimab. The CDR3 in this case is CAWSRTSGVNEQFF. The DNA sequence follows: TGTGCCTGGAGCCGGACTAGCGGGGTCAATGAGCAGTTCTTC. The full variable domain, with segments outside the CDR3 supplied by the reference TRBV30 and TRBJ2-1 proteins, appears as SQTIHQWPATLVQPVGSPLSLECTVEGTSNPNLYWYRQAAGRGLQLLFYSVGIGQISSEVPQNLSASRPQDRQFILSSKKLLLSDSGFYLCAWSRTSGVNEQFFGPGTRLTVL.